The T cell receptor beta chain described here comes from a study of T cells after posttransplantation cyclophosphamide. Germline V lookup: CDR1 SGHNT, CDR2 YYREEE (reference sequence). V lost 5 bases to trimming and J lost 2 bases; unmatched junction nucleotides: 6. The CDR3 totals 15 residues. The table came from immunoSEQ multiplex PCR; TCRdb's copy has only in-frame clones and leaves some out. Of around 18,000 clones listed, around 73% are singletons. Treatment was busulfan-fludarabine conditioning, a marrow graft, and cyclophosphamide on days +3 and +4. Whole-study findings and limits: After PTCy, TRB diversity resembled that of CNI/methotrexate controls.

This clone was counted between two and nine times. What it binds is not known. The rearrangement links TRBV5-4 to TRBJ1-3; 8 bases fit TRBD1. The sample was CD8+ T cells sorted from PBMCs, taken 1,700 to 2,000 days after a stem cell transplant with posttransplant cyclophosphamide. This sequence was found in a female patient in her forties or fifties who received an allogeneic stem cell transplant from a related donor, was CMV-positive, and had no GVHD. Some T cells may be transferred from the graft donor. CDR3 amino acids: CASSYTGGAGNTIYF. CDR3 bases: TGTGCCAGCAGTTACACAGGGGGAGCTGGAAACACCATATATTTT. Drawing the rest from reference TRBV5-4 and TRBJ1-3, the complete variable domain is ETGVTQSPTHLIKTRGQQVTLRCSSQSGHNTVSWYQQALGQGPQFIFQYYREEENGRGNFPPRFSGLQFPNYSSELNVNALELDDSALYLCASSYTGGAGNTIYFGEGSWLTVV.